Detailed here is one T cell receptor beta chain. One junction end disagrees with the germline gene, perhaps due to a read error. This record belongs to a study of blood T cell repertoires in COVID-19. Study background: Acute-phase and convalescent COVID-19 samples originated in the United States, Italy and Spain. T cells, B-cell-depleted T cells, or PBMCs provided the cDNA or gDNA that served as material.

Under the authors' procedure: By means of reference gene primer amplification, nucleated cell counts were estimated. Assay used: immunoSEQ multiplex PCR; TCRdb lists only in-frame clones, some missing. V, J and clone size derive from that table, while D and trimming were established from the DNA sequence. The table lists about 180,000 clones, 85% of them singletons. The CDR3 loop spans 16 amino acids. Germline V gene data show CDR1 as SGHKS and CDR2 as YYEKEE (reference sequence). Enrolment of Seattle patients took place during active infection, and they were followed longitudinally. The V call is TRBV5-5, the J call TRBJ2-7, with D tentatively TRBD2 (6 bases). Sequencing was carried out using peripheral blood. The clonotype comes from a person aged 70 to 85 with COVID-19, enrolled during active disease. CDR3 region: CASRLDPGTPVYEQYF. The CDR3, as DNA: TGTGCCAGCAGATTGGATCCCGGGACTCCGGTCTATGAGCAGTACTTC. Full variable domain (remainder filled in from reference TRBV5-5 and TRBJ2-7): DAGVTQSPTHLIKTRGQQVTLRCSPISGHKSVSWYQQVLGQGPQFIFQYYEKEERGRGNFPDRFSARQFPNYSSELNVNALLLGDSALYLCASRLDPGTPVYEQYFGPGTRLTVT.